This T cell receptor (beta chain) was identified during a study of spatial heterogeneity in lung cancer. About the research overall: An average of more than ten raw reads was observed per unique TCR and UMI combination. Study-level results: For expanded intratumoral alpha and beta TCRs, counts tracked tumor mutation counts.

Comments on this clonotype: Its antigen is currently unknown. This beta chain is a stray sequence in a library constructed for alpha chains; its clone size is not meaningful.

This CDR3 is 14 amino acids long. V gave up 1 base and J gave up 0 bases, with 9 bases separating them. Germline-derived CDR1 and CDR2 are DFQATT and SNEGSKA (reference sequence). Indicated time point: sample taken at primary tumor resection. TCRdb processed the 5' RACE reads anew with MiXCR; each CDR3 protein has one entry. The top ten clones hold roughly 21% of a sample with roughly 18,000 distinct CDR3 sequences, approximately 9.7% of them seen once. Material: lung tumor tissue, obtained at surgery. The receptor was derived from a female donor with early-stage non-small cell lung cancer. The J gene is TRBJ1-1, the V gene TRBV20-1; unclear D gene. CDR3 DNA sequence: TGCAGTGCTAGAGGACGGAACCTGAACACTGAAGCTTTCTTT. Its translation is CSARGRNLNTEAFF.